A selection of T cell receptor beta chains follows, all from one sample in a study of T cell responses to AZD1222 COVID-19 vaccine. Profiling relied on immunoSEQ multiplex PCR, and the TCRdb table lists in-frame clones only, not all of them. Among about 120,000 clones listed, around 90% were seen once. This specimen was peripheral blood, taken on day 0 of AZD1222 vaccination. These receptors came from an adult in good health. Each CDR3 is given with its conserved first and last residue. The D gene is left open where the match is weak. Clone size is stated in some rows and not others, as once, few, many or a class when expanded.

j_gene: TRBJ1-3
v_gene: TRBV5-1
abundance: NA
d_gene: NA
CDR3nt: TGCGCCAGCAGCTTGGGGACGGATTTCTCTGGAAACACCATATATTTT
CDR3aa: CASSLGTDFSGNTIYF

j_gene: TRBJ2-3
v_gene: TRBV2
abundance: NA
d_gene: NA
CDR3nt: TGTGCCAGCAGTGAAGAAGTTACAGATACGCAGTATTTT
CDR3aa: CASSEEVTDTQYF

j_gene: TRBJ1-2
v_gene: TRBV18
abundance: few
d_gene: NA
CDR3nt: TGTGCCAGCTCACCCTTAGACGGGGGATTCTATGGCTACACCTTC
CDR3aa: CASSPLDGGFYGYTF

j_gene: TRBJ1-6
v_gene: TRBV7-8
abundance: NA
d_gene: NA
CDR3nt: TGTGCCAGCAGCACTGGCCCGACCTATAATTCACCCCTCCACTTT
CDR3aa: CASSTGPTYNSPLHF

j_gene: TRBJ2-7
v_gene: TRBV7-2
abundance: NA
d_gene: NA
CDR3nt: TGTGCCAGCAGCCTCAGTTCTTATACTACTTACGAGCAGTACTTC
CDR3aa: CASSLSSYTTYEQYF

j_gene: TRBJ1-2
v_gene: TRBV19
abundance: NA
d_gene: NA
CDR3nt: TGTGCCAGTAGTATGGCAGGGAGGTATGGCTACACCTTC
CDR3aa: CASSMAGRYGYTF

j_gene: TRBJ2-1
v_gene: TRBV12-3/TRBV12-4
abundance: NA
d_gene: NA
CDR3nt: TGTGCCAGCAGGAGCGCGGGGGCCACCCAGCAGTTCTTC
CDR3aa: CASRSAGATQQFF

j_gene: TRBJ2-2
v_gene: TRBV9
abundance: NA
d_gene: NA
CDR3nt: TGTGCCAGCAGCCCCCGAGCCCCGCCGGACACCGGGGAGCTGTTTTTT
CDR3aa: CASSPRAPPDTGELFF

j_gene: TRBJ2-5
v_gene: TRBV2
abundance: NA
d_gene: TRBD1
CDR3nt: TGTGCCAGCAGTCCAGAAGACAGGGATGGGGAGACCCAGTACTTC
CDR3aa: CASSPEDRDGETQYF

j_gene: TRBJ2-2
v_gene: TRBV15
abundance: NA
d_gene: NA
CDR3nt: TGTGCCACCTCGTCACGGGGCGGCGGGGAGCTGTTTTTT
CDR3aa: CATSSRGGGELFF

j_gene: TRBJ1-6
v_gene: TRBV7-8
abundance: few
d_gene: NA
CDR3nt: TGTGCCAGCAGCTTAGTTGGTAGGACGGGTGGTTCACCCCTCCACTTT
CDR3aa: CASSLVGRTGGSPLHF

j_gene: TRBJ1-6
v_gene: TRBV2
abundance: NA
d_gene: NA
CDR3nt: TGTGCCAGCAGGGGGGGGGTTGCGAACAATTCACCCCTCCACTTT
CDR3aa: CASRGGVANNSPLHF

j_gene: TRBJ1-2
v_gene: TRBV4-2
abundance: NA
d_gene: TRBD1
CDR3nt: TGTGCCAGCAGCCAAGAACAGGGGGCAGGGTATGGCTACACCTTC
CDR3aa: CASSQEQGAGYGYTF

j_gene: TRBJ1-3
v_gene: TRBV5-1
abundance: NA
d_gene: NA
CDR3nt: TGCGCCAGCAGCCCATCCCTCCGGGGCTCAGGAAACACCATATATTTT
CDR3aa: CASSPSLRGSGNTIYF

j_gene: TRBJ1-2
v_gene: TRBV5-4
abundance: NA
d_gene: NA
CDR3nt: TGTGCCAGCAGCTCGGGGGTGAAAGGCTACACCTTC
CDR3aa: CASSSGVKGYTF

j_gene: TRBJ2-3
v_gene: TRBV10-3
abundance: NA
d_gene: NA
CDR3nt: TGTGCCATCAGGTTTTCGGATACGCAGTATTTT
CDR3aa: CAIRFSDTQYF

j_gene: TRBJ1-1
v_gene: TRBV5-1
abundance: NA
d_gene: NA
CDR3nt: TGCGCCAGCAAAAGGACGGACACTGAAGCTTTCTTT
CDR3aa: CASKRTDTEAFF

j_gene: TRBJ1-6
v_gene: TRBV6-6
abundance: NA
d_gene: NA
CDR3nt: TGTGCCATCTCAGGGTATTTCTATAATTCACCCCTCCACTTT
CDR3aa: CAISGYFYNSPLHF

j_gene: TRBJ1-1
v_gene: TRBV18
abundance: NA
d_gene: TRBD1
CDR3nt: TGTGCCAGCTCACCCCCGGGGACAGGGTTTGAAGCTTTCTTT
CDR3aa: CASSPPGTGFEAFF

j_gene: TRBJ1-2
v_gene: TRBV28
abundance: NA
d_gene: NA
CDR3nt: TGTGCCAGCAGTTTATCGGTTTTCGCCTATGGCTACACCTTC
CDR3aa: CASSLSVFAYGYTF

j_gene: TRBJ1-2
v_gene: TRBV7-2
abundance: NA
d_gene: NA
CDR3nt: TGTGCCAGCAGCTTTAGGGAACCCGGCGGCTACACCTTC
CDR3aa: CASSFREPGGYTF

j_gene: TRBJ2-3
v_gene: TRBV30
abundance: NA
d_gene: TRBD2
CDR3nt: TGTGCCTGGAGTCTAGCGGGGGCAGATACGCAGTATTTT
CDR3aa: CAWSLAGADTQYF

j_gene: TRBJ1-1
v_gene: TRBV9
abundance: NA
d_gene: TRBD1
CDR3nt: TGTGCCAGCACTGAGGGGGCGCTTAGGAACACTGAAGCTTTCTTT
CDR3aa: CASTEGALRNTEAFF

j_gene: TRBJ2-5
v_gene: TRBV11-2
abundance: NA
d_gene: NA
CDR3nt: TGTGCCAGCAGCCTACACACGGAGACCCAGTACTTC
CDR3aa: CASSLHTETQYF

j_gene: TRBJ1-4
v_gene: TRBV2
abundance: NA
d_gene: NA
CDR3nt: TGTGCCAGCGACCTCGAGGCGTCCTCCGGTGGAAAACTGTTTTTT
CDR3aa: CASDLEASSGGKLFF

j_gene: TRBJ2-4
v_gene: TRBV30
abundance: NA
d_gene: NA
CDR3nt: TGTGCCTGGAGGGAATACGGCATTCAGTACTTC
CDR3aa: CAWREYGIQYF

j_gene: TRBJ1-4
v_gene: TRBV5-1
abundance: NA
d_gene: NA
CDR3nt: TGCGCCAGCAGTCGGGTTTCGAATGGCAATGAAAAACTGTTTTTT
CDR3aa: CASSRVSNGNEKLFF

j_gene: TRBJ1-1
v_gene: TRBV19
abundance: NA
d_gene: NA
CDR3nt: TGTGCCAGTAGTATGGGGGGCAGCGAAGCTTTCTTT
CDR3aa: CASSMGGSEAFF